This T cell receptor (beta chain) emerged from a study of OX40 agonist ivuxolimab in advanced cancers. The CDR3 consists of 13 residues. V lost 6 bases and J 2 bases, leaving 10 bases between the germline ends. CDR1 is MNHNS, CDR2 SASEGT, per germline. TCRdb's table, derived via immunoSEQ multiplex PCR, lists solely in-frame clones and lacks some. The data show over 50,000 clones, about nine tenths seen once. The sequence was obtained from an adult with an advanced solid tumor such as melanoma, head and neck, liver or kidney cancer. The rearrangement links TRBV6-1 to TRBJ2-5; D possibly corresponds to TRBD1 (6 bases). The sequenced sample was CD4+ or CD8+ T cells sorted from blood, obtained in a trial of the OX40 agonist ivuxolimab. CDR3 in amino acids: CASRTGRQETQYF. CDR3 DNA: TGTGCCAGCAGGACAGGTCGACAAGAGACCCAGTACTTC.